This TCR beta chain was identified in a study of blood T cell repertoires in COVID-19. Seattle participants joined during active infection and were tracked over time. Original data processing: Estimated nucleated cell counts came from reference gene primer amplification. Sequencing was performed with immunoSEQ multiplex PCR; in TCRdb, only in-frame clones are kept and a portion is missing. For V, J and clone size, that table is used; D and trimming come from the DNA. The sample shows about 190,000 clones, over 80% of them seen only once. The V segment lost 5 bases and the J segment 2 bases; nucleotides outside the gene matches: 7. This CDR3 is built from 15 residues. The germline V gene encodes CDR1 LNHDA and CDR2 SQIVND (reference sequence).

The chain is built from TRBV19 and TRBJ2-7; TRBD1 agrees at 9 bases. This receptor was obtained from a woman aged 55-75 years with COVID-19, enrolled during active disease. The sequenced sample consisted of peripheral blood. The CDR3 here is CASSLQDRGTYEQYF. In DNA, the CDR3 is TGTGCCAGTAGTCTGCAGGACAGGGGCACCTACGAGCAGTACTTC.